These 25 T cell receptor beta chains were all obtained from the same sample, sequenced in a study of metastatic and nonmetastatic thyroid tumors. Thyroid surgery was performed in patients who had received no treatment beforehand. TCRdb re-called the PCR reads with MiXCR. The sample lists roughly 33,000 clones; 18% were seen once. Sequenced material: blood. The receptors were gathered from a male donor with papillary thyroid cancer or a benign thyroid nodule (not recorded which). Some clones in this sample may be carry-over from other donors' samples.

This clone was recorded many times. The chain uses TRBV5-6 and TRBJ2-7, with D hard to call. The CDR3 consists of 15 residues. Trimming cost V 4 bases and J 2 bases, with 16 bases left between them. Per the germline V gene, CDR1 is SGHDT and CDR2 is YYEEEE. This CDR3 is CASSPTVAGAYEQYF. CDR3 DNA: TGTGCCAGCAGCCCTACGGTGGCAGGAGCCTACGAGCAGTACTTC. The full variable domain, its missing parts supplied by reference TRBV5-6 and TRBJ2-7, is DAGVTQSPTHLIKTRGQQVTLRCSPKSGHDTVSWYQQALGQGPQFIFQYYEEEERQRGNFPDRFSGHQFPNYSSELNVNALLLGDSALYLCASSPTVAGAYEQYFGPGTRLTVT.

In its sample, this clone is medium-sized (0.01 to 0.1%). Other nucleotide sequences in the sample specify the same CDR3. This chain connects TRBV6-1 to TRBJ2-2; D gene ambiguous. This CDR3 contains 13 residues. Per germline, CDR1 MNHNS and CDR2 SASEGT. Trimming removed 5 bases from V and 3 bases from J, with 7 bases in between. CDR3 region: CASSQTDTGELFF. The CDR3 nucleotides are TGTGCCAGCAGTCAAACGGACACCGGGGAGCTGTTTTTT.

The table lists this clone with many counts. The J gene is TRBJ2-3, the V gene TRBV19, with TRBD2 matching over 12 bases. Germline assignment: CDR1 LNHDA and CDR2 SQIVND (reference sequence). The J segment lost 3 bases and the V segment lost 6 bases, leaving 1 base of the junction unmatched. CDR3 length: 14 residues. The CDR3 DNA reads TGTGCCAGTAGCGGACTAGCGGGGACAGATACGCAGTATTTT. This gives the protein CASSGLAGTDTQYF.

By share, this clone counts as medium-sized. The chain joins TRBV28 to TRBJ2-1; D ambiguous. Trimming shortened V by 2 bases and J by 4 bases, and 18 bases separated the two germline ends. The CDR3 sequence is 17 residues long. Germline V gene data show CDR1 as MDHEN and CDR2 as SYDVKM. CDR3: CASSLNGAEIGYNEQFF. The DNA for the CDR3 is TGTGCCAGCAGTTTAAACGGCGCAGAAATCGGGTACAATGAGCAGTTCTTC.

This clone was seen repeatedly, ten times or more. The CDR3 nucleotides are TGTGCCAGTAGTCCCCGACAGGACCGCAGAGATACGCAGTATTTT. As protein: CASSPRQDRRDTQYF. This rearrangement joins TRBV19 to TRBJ2-3; TRBD1 might be the D (6 bases). Germline loops: CDR1 LNHDA, CDR2 SQIVND (reference sequence). This CDR3 spans 15 amino acids. Trimming took 5 bases from V and 5 from J, leaving 17 bases between them.

This clone turned up a few times. The V gene is TRBV6-5, the J gene TRBJ1-6; D not certain. The CDR3 runs to 10 residues. CDR1 is MNHEY, CDR2 SVGAGI, per germline. This CDR3 is CAAGRPPLHF. The CDR3 coding sequence is TGTGCTGCTGGGCGCCCACCCCTCCACTTT.

On this clone: A much more abundant neighbour one base away suggests this may be a read error. This chain joins TRBV6-2 or TRBV6-3 and TRBJ2-1; D remains ambiguous. The germline V gene encodes CDR1 MNHEY and CDR2 SVGEGT. The CDR3 consists of 14 residues. CDR3 nucleotides: TGTGTCAGCAGGAACCTTAACTCCTACAATGAGCAGTTCTTC. It specifies CVSRNLNSYNEQFF.

This clone was detected many times. The chain has TRBV7-9 and TRBJ2-1, with TRBD2 matching 7 bases. The CDR3 extends over 16 amino acids. V gave up 0 bases and J gave up 5 bases; unmatched junction bases: 7. CDR1 and CDR2 (germline): SEHNR, FQNEAQ (reference sequence). The CDR3 DNA is TGTGCCAGCAGCTTAGCGGGAGGGCCCGGGCACAATGAGCAGTTCTTC. This codes for CASSLAGGPGHNEQFF.

This clone came up a few times. It may be a read error: a sequence one base away is much more abundant. This sequence joins TRBV19 and TRBJ1-1; no reliable D call. The CDR3 is 18 residues long. From germline, CDR1 is LNHDA and CDR2 SQIVND (reference sequence). CDR3 sequence: CASSITTQTIPMNTEALF. The CDR3 bases are TGTGCCAGTAGTATTACCACTCAGACAATTCCTATGAACACTGAAGCTCTCTTT.

This clone has ten or more counts. V gene TRBV20-1 combines with J gene TRBJ1-6; D is unresolved. The V and J ends lost 7 bases and 5 bases respectively, with 15 bases between them. This CDR3 is 14 amino acids long. Germline V CDR1 and CDR2: DFQATT, SNEGSKA (reference sequence). CDR3 bases: TGCAGTGGGGTGTTGGGCAGGAATAATTCACCCCTCCACTTT. Protein product: CSGVLGRNNSPLHF.

This clone has more than one count but fewer than ten. V gene TRBV7-9 combines with J gene TRBJ1-1, with TRBD1 as a possible D gene (6 bases). In germline, CDR1 is SEHNR, CDR2 FQNEAQ (reference sequence). Trimming removed 10 bases from V and 5 bases from J, with 23 bases in between. This CDR3 has 15 residues. The CDR3 sequence: CAILERGGIGTEAFF. In nucleotides, the CDR3 is TGTGCCATCCTTGAGAGGGGGGGGATCGGGACTGAAGCTTTCTTT.

This rearrangement joins TRBV6-6 to TRBJ1-2; D gene uncertain. This CDR3 spans 13 amino acids. V dropped 2 bases and J dropped 4 bases, with 8 bases sitting between them. The V gene's germline CDR1 is MNHNY and CDR2 SVGAGI (reference sequence). DNA of the CDR3: TGTGCCAGCAGTTACGGACCGCGCTATGGCTACACCTTC. Its translation: CASSYGPRYGYTF.

This clone was seen ten or more times. J is TRBJ1-1 and V is TRBV5-8, with 7 bases lining up with TRBD1. This CDR3 is 13 amino acids long. V gave up 4 bases and J gave up 5 bases; unmatched junction bases: 5. CDR1 and CDR2 (germline): SGHTS, YDEGEE. This CDR3 reads CASSHRTGTEAFF. The CDR3 nucleotides are TGTGCCAGCAGCCACAGGACAGGAACTGAAGCTTTCTTT.

This clone was observed a handful of times. The genes are TRBV12-3 or TRBV12-4 and TRBJ2-3; D might be TRBD1 or TRBD2, each matching 6 bases. V shed 7 bases and J shed 3 bases, with 11 bases lying between them. The CDR3 sequence is 13 residues long. The CDR3 nucleotides are TGTGCCAGCAATAAGGGGGGAACAGATACGCAGTATTTT. Its protein product is CASNKGGTDTQYF.

In this sample, this clone turned up many times. CDR3: CASSPLGKVDYTF. CDR3 in DNA: TGTGCCAGCAGCCCCCTAGGGAAGGTAGACTACACCTTC. The chain is built from TRBV3-1 and TRBJ1-2, with unresolved D. Trimming pared 4 bases from V and 10 bases from J, leaving 16 bases between. The germline gives CDR1 LGHDT, CDR2 YNNKEL (reference sequence). This CDR3 has 13 residues.

This clone was seen at least ten times. The chain combines TRBV27 with TRBJ1-5; 9 bases are a match to TRBD1. Germline V gene lookup returns CDR1 MNHEY and CDR2 SMNVEV (reference sequence). The CDR3 covers 15 residues. J was trimmed by 7 bases and V by 3 bases; bases with no gene match: 7. The CDR3 spells CASSLRTGAGQPQHF. In nucleotides, the CDR3 is TGTGCCAGCAGTTTGCGGACAGGGGCAGGACAGCCCCAGCATTTT.

The chain joins TRBV11-2 to TRBJ2-3; perhaps D is TRBD1 or TRBD2 (5 bases each). CDR1 is SGHAT and CDR2 is FQNNGV in the germline V gene. The CDR3 length is 15 residues. Trimming removed 2 bases at V and 0 bases at J, with 9 bases between. The CDR3 reads CASSLSWGSTDTQYF. The DNA for the CDR3 is TGTGCCAGCAGCTTATCCTGGGGGAGCACAGATACGCAGTATTTT. The full variable domain, with the rest looked up from reference TRBV11-2 and TRBJ2-3, is EAGVAQSPRYKIIEKRQSVAFWCNPISGHATLYWYQQILGQGPKLLIQFQNNGVVDDSQLPKDRFSAERLKGVDSTLKIQPAKLEDSAVYLCASSLSWGSTDTQYFGPGTRLTVL.

The table lists this clone with a few counts. J is TRBJ1-5 and V is TRBV12-3 or TRBV12-4, with 7 bases matching TRBD1. This CDR3 comprises 16 residues. Trimming at V came to 7 bases and at J to 2 bases, leaving 11 bases not matched to a gene. This CDR3 reads CASILNRDRGNQPQHF. For the CDR3, the DNA is TGTGCCAGCATTTTGAACCGGGACAGAGGCAATCAGCCCCAGCATTTT.

V usage is TRBV14 and J usage is TRBJ2-7; D may be TRBD1 or TRBD2 (5 bases each). V was pared by 1 base and J by 5 bases, with 6 bases between. CDR1 and CDR2 (germline): SGHDN, FVKESK. The CDR3 is 12 amino acids. This CDR3 is CASSQGGDEQYF. CDR3 DNA sequence: TGTGCCAGCAGCCAAGGAGGGGACGAGCAGTACTTC.

This clone was picked up many times. The V and J genes are TRBV5-1 and TRBJ2-3; 8 bases map to TRBD2. The CDR3 runs 15 residues. J gave up 5 bases and V 4 bases, and 9 bases lay outside the gene matches. Germline V CDR1 and CDR2: SGHRS, YFSETQ. The CDR3 is CASSPGRREVDTQYF. CDR3 sequence (DNA): TGCGCCAGCAGCCCAGGTCGGCGGGAGGTAGATACGCAGTATTTT.

The sample holds a few counts of this clone. The same CDR3 arises from other DNA sequences in this sample as well. The gene calls are TRBV6-1 and TRBJ2-3; D remains unclear. Between the trimmed V and J ends, which lost 4 bases and 3 bases, there was a span of 8 bases. This CDR3 spans 13 amino acids. Germline loops: CDR1 MNHNS, CDR2 SASEGT. CDR3 residues: CASSGRITDTQYF. Written as DNA, the CDR3 is TGTGCCAGCAGTGGAAGGATAACAGATACGCAGTATTTT.

This clone was observed a single time. Being one base from a much bigger clone, this may be a read error. This sequence joins TRBV7-2 and TRBJ2-7; no reliable D call. The CDR3 has 13 residues. Germline V gene lookup returns CDR1 SGHTA and CDR2 FQGNSA. Here the CDR3 DNA reads TGTGACAGCAGCCCCGGACCTTACTACGAGCAGTACTTC. Protein: CDSSPGPYYEQYF.

This clone occurred a few times. It may be a read error: a sequence one base away is much more abundant. The CDR3 coding sequence is TGCGCCAGCAGCACGGGACTAACAACAGGTACGCAGTATTTT. Residues: CASSTGLTTGTQYF. The genes are TRBV5-1 and TRBJ2-3, with 7 nucleotides matching TRBD2. Germline V gene data show CDR1 as SGHRS and CDR2 as YFSETQ. This CDR3 comprises 14 residues. Looking up the rest from reference TRBV5-1 and TRBJ2-3 gives the full variable domain: KAGVTQTPRYLIKTRGQQVTLSCSPISGHRSVSWYQQTPGQGLQFLFEYFSETQRNKGNFPGRFSGRQFSNSRSEMNVSTLELGDSALYLCASSTGLTTGTQYFGPGTRLTVL.

The V call is TRBV28, the J call TRBJ1-5; D is unclear. The V end was cut by 6 bases, the J end by 5 bases, with 11 bases between. The germline CDR1 and CDR2 sequences are MDHEN and SYDVKM. The length of the CDR3 is 13 residues. DNA of the CDR3: TGTGCCAGCAGACTTGGGAGGCATCAGCCCCAGCATTTT. It yields the protein CASRLGRHQPQHF.

The CDR3 spells CATSDAGTIYGYTF. Here the CDR3 DNA reads TGTGCCACCAGTGATGCCGGGACAATCTATGGCTACACCTTC. The rearrangement links TRBV24-1 to TRBJ1-2, with D perhaps TRBD1 (6 bases). This CDR3 is built from 14 residues. The V gene's germline CDR1 is KGHDR and CDR2 SFDVKD. Trimming cost V 3 bases and J 4 bases, with 11 bases left between them.